This TCR beta chain was identified during a study of T cell changes during pregnancy in multiple sclerosis. Sequencing used immunoSEQ multiplex PCR; TCRdb keeps in-frame clones, though not all of them. Among 56,000 or so clones listed, approximately 86% were seen once. This CDR3 has 17 residues. The specimen comprised CD4+ T cells from peripheral blood mononuclear cells, sampled in the third trimester of pregnancy. This TCR was sampled from a female donor with multiple sclerosis, enrolled in a pregnancy study. The rearrangement joins TRBV21-1 to TRBJ2-3; TRBD1, the D gene given by the table, was not confirmed from the DNA. TRBV21-1 is flagged as a pseudogene. The DNA for the CDR3 is TGTGCCAGCAGCAAAAGTAGGGACAGGTTTAGCACAGATACGCAGTATTTT. It specifies CASSKSRDRFSTDTQYF.